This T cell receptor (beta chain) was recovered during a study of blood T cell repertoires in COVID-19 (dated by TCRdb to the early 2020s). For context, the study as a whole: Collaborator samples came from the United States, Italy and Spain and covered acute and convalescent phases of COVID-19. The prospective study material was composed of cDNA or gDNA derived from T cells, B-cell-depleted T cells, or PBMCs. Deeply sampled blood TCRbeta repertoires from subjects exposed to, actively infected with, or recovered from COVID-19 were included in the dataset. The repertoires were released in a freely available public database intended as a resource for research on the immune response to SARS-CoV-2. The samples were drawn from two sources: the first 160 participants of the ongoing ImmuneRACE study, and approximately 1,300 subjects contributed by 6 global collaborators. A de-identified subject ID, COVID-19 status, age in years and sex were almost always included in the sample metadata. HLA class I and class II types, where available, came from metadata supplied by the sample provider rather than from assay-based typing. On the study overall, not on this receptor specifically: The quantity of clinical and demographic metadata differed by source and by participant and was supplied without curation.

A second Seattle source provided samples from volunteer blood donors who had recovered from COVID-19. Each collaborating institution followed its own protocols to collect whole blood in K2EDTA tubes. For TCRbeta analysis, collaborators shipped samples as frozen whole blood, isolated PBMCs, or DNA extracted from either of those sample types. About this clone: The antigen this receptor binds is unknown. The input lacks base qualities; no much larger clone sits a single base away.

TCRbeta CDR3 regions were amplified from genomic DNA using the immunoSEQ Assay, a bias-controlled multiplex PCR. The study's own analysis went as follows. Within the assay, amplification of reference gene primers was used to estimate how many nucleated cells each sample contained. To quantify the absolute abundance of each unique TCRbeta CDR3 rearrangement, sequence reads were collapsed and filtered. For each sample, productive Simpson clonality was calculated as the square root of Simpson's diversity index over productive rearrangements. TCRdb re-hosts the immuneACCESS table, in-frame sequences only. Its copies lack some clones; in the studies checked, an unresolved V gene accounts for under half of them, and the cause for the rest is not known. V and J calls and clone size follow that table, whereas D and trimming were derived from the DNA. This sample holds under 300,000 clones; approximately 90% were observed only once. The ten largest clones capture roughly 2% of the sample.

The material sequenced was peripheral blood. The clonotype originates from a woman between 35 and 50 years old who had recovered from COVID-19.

The nucleotides read TGTGCCAGCAGCGACAGCGGGAGGGCCGTGGATACGCAGTATTTT. This sequence encodes CASSDSGRAVDTQYF. The V and J segments used are TRBV7-9 and TRBJ2-3; a stretch of 10 junction bases matches TRBD2. V is cut back by 5 bases and J by 6 bases, with 8 bases in the junction unmatched. Reading from cysteine to phenylalanine, the CDR3 counts 15 amino acids. The kept DNA is CDR3 alone, 45 bases in frame from the first base. The germline V gene (reference sequence) gives CDR1 as SEHNR and CDR2 as FQNEAQ.